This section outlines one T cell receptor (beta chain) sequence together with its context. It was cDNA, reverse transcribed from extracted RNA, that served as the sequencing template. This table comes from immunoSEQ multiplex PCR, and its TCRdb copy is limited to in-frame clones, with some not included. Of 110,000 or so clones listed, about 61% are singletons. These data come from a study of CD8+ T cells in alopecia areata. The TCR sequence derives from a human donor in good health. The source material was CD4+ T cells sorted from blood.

The CDR3 nucleotides are TGTGCCAGCAGCTCATGGTCCAGCATGAACACTGAAGCTTTCTTT. Its translation: CASSSWSSMNTEAFF. The chain joins TRBV7-9 to TRBJ1-1; D remains unclear. The CDR3 covers 15 residues. Trimming stripped 4 bases from V and 0 bases from J, with 12 bases between. Germline V CDR1 and CDR2: SEHNR, FQNEAQ (reference sequence).